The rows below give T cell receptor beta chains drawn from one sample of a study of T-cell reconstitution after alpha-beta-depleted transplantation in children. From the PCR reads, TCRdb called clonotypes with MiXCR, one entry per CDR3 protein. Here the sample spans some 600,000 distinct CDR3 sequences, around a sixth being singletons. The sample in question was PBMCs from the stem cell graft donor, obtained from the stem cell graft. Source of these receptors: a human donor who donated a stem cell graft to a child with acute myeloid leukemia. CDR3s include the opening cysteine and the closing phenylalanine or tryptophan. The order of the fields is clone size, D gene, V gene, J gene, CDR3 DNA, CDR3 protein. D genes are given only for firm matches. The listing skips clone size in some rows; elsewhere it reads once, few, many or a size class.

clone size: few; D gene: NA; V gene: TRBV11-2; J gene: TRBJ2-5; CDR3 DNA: TGTGCCAGCAGCTCTATCGGTGGGGTACAAGAGACCCAGTACTTC; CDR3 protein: CASSSIGGVQETQYF
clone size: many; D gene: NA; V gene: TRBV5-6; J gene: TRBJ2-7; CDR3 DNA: TGTGCCAGCAGCTTGGTTCGGAACTACGAGCAGTACTTC; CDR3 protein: CASSLVRNYEQYF
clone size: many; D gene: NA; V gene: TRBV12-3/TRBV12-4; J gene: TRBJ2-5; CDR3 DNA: TGTGCCAGCAGTTCTCCCCGCGAAGGGACCCAGTACTTC; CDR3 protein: CASSSPREGTQYF
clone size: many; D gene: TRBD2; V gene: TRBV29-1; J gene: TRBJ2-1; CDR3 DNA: TGCAGCGCGATGACTAGCGGGGGGAATGAGCAGTTCTTC; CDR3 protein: CSAMTSGGNEQFF
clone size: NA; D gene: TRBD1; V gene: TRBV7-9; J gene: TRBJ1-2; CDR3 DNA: TGTGCCAGCAGCTACCATACAGGGGGCGAAGGCTACACCTTC; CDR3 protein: CASSYHTGGEGYTF
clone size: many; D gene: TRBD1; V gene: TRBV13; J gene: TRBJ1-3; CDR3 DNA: TGTGCCAGTTTCGGACAGGGACGGGGAAACACCATATATTTT; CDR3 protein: CASFGQGRGNTIYF
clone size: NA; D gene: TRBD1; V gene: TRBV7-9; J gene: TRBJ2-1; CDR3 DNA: TGTGCCAGCAGCTCCGGGACAGGGCAGTACAATGAGCAGTTCTTC; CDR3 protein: CASSSGTGQYNEQFF
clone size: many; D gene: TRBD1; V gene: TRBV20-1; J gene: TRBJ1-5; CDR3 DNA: TGCAGTGCAGGGGCCTGGGACAGGGAACTCCTTGGGCAGCCCCAGCATTTT; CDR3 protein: CSAGAWDRELLGQPQHF
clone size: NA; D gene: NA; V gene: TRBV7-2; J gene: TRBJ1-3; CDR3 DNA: TGTGCCAGCAGCTCACAGGCCTACTCTGGAAACACCATATATTTT; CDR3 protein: CASSSQAYSGNTIYF
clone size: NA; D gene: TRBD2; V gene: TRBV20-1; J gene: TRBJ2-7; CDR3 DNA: TGCAGTGCAGCAGGGGGGAGTCTAGCGGGGGGAAGGTCCTACGAGCAGTACTTC; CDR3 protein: CSAAGGSLAGGRSYEQYF
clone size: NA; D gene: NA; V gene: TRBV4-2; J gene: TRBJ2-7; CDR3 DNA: TGTGCCAGCAGCCCCGGGCTCCAACAGGGCGGGCAGTACTTC; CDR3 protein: CASSPGLQQGGQYF
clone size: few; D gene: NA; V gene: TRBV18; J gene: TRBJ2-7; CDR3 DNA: TGTGCCAGCTCACCAGCAGTAAACAGCTACGAGCAGTACTTC; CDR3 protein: CASSPAVNSYEQYF
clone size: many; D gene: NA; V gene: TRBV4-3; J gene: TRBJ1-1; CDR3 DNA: TGCGCCAGCAGCCAAGATCTTCTTGAGGCTGAAGCTTTCTTT; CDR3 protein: CASSQDLLEAEAFF
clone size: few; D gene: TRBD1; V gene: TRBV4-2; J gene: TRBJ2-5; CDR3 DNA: TGTGCCAGCAGCGAACAACAGGGGGCGCAGGAGACCCAGTACTTC; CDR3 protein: CASSEQQGAQETQYF
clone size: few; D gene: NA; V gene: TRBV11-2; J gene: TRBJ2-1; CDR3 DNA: TGTGCCAGCAGCTTAGCGGGGGAGTCCTACAATGAGCAGTTCTTC; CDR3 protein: CASSLAGESYNEQFF
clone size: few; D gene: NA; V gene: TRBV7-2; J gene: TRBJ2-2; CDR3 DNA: TGTGCCAGCAGCTTTCCGGGACGAAACACCGGGGAGCTGTTTTTT; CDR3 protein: CASSFPGRNTGELFF
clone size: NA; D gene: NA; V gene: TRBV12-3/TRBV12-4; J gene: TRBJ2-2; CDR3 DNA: TGTGCCAGCAGTTTTGGGACAACCACCGGGGAGCTGTTTTTT; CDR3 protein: CASSFGTTTGELFF
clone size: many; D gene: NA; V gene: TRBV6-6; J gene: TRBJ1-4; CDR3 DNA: TGTGCCAGCAGTTATTTGAGGAGTGAAAAACTGTTTTTT; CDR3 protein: CASSYLRSEKLFF
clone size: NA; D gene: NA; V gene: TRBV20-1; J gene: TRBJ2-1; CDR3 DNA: TGCAGTGCTAGAGATGGGGGGAACTCCTACAATGAGCAGTTCTTC; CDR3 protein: CSARDGGNSYNEQFF
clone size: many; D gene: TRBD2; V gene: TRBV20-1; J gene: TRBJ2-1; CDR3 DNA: TGCAGTGCTCGGGGACTAGCGGACTCCGGGGGTGAGCAGTTCTTC; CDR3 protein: CSARGLADSGGEQFF
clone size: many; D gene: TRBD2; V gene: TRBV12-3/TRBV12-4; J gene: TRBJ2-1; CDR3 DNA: TGTGCCAGCAGTTGGCGAGTAGCGGGGATATACAATGAGCAGTTCTTC; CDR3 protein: CASSWRVAGIYNEQFF
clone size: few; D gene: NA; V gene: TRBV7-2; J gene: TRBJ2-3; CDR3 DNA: TGTGCCAGCAGCCAGCGGGCCCCAGATACGCAGTATTTT; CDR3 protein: CASSQRAPDTQYF
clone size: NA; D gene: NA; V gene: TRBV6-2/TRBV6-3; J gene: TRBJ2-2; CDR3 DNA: TGTGCCAGTCGACCCGACACGGTCCCTTCGAACACCGGGGAGCTGTTTTTT; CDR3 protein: CASRPDTVPSNTGELFF
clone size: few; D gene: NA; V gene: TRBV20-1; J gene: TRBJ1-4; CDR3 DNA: TGCAGTGCTGGCCCCCGTTGGGAAAAACTGTTTTTT; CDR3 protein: CSAGPRWEKLFF
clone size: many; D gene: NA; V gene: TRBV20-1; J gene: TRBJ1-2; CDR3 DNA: TGCAGTGCCGGGCCAGGTACCTATGGCTACACCTTC; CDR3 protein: CSAGPGTYGYTF
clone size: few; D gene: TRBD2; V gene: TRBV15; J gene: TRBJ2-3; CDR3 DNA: TGTGCCACCAGCAATAACGGGGGGGCGAAAGATACGCAGTATTTT; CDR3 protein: CATSNNGGAKDTQYF
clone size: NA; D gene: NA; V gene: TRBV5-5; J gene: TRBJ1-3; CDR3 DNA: TGTGCCAGCAGCTTAGCATTCTCTCAACCAAACACCATATATTTT; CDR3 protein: CASSLAFSQPNTIYF
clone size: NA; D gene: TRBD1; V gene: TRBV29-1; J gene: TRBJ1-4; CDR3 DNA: TGCAGCGTTGCGACAGGGGGTGAAAAACTGTTTTTT; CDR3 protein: CSVATGGEKLFF
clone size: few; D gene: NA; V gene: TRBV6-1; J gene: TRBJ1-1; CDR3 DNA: TGTGCCAGCAGTGAAGCCGGAGGAAACACTGAAGCTTTCTTT; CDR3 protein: CASSEAGGNTEAFF
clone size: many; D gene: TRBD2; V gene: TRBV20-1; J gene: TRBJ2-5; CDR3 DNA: TGCAGTGCTCACCCGGGACTAGCGGTTCAAGAGACCCAGTACTTC; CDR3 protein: CSAHPGLAVQETQYF
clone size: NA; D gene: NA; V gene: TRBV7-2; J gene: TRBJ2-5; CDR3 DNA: TGTGCCAGCAGCCCCCCAGGGATCCAGTACTTC; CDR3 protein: CASSPPGIQYF
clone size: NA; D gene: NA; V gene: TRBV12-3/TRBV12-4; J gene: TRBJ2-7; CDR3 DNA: TGTGCCAGCAGTTTAACGACCGTGGACCCCTACGAGCAGTACTTC; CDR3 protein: CASSLTTVDPYEQYF
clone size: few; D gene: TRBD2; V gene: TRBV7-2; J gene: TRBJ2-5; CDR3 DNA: TGTGCCAGCAGCTTAGCGAGGGCTAGCGGACAAGAGACCCAGTACTTC; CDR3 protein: CASSLARASGQETQYF
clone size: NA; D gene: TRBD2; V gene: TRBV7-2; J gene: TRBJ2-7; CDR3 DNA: TGTGCCAGCAGCTTAGGGAGCGGGGTTACCTCCTACGAGCAGTACTTC; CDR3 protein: CASSLGSGVTSYEQYF
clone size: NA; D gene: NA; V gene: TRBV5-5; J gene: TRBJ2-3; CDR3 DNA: TGTGCCAGCAGCTCTACAGGGACTAGCACAGATACGCAGTATTTT; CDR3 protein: CASSSTGTSTDTQYF
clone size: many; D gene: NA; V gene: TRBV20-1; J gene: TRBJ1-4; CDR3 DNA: TGCAGTGGTAGATTTGCTAATGAAAAACTGTTTTTT; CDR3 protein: CSGRFANEKLFF
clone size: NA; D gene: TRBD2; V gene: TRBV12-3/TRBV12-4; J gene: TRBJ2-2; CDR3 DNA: TGTGCCAGCCCCGGAAGGCTAGCGGGGGTCACCGGGGAGCTGTTTTTT; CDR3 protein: CASPGRLAGVTGELFF
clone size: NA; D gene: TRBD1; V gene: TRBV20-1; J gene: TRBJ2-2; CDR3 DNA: TGCAGTGCTAGAGGGTACCGACAGGGCCTACTAACGAACACCGGGGAGCTGTTTTTT; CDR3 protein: CSARGYRQGLLTNTGELFF
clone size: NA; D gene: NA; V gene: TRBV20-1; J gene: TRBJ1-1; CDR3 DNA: TGCAGTGCAGAACTTCGGGGTGGAAACACTGAAGCTTTCTTT; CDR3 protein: CSAELRGGNTEAFF
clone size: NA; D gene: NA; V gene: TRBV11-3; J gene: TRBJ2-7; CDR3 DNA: TGTGCCAGCAGGGGGGGACGGCTATACGAGCAGTACTTC; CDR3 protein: CASRGGRLYEQYF
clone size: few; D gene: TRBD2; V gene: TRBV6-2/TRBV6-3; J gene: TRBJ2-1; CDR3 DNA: TGTGCCAGCAGTTACCGCTCCAGCGGGGGGCCCTCCTACAATGAGCAGTTCTTC; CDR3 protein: CASSYRSSGGPSYNEQFF
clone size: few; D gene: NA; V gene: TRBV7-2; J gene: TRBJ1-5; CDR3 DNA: TGTGCCAGCAGCAGCAGCATAGGGGCAAATCAGCCCCAGCATTTT; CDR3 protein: CASSSSIGANQPQHF
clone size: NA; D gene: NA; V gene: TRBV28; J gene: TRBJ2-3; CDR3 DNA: TGTGCCATCCATGAGGGGGGCCGTCTCACAGATACGCAGTATTTT; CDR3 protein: CAIHEGGRLTDTQYF
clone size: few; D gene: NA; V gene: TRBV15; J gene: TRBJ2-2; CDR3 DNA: TGTGCCACCAGCAGAGCATCCGGGGAGCTGTTTTTT; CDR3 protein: CATSRASGELFF
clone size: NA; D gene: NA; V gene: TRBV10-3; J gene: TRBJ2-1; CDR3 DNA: TGTGCCATCAGTGAGCAAATTTTAGCCCGTGAGCAGTTCTTC; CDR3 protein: CAISEQILAREQFF
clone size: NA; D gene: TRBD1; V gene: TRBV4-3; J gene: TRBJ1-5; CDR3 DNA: TGCGCCAGCAGCCAAAGACAGGGTTTGCAGCCCCAGCATTTT; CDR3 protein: CASSQRQGLQPQHF
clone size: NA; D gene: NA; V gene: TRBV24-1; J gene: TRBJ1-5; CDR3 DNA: TGTGCCACCAGTGATGTAAGTAGCAATCAGCCCCAGCATTTT; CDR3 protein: CATSDVSSNQPQHF
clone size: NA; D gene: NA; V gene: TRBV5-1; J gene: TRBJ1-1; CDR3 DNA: TGCGCCAGCAGCGACATCATGAACACTGAAGCTTTCTTT; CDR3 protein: CASSDIMNTEAFF
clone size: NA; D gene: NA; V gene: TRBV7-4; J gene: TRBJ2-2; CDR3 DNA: TGTGCCAGCAGCTTAGCTCCGGTCCCAGCCGCATCCGGGGAGCTGTTTTTT; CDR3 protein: CASSLAPVPAASGELFF
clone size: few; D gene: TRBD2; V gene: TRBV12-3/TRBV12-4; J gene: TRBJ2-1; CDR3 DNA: TGTGCCAGCGTGAGCAGAGCGGGGGGCCCCAATGAGCAGTTCTTC; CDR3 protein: CASVSRAGGPNEQFF
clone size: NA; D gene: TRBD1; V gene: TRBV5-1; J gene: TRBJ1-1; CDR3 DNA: TGCGCCAGCAGCTTGGAAGCAGGGGGCCGTGAAGCTTTCTTT; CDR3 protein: CASSLEAGGREAFF
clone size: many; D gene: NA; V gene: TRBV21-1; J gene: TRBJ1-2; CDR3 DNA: TGTGCCAGCAGCAGAGGACGCTATGGCTACACCTTC; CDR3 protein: CASSRGRYGYTF
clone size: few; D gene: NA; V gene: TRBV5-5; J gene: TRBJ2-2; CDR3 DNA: TGTGCCAGCAGCTCACGGGGTATCGGGGAGCTGTTTTTT; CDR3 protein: CASSSRGIGELFF
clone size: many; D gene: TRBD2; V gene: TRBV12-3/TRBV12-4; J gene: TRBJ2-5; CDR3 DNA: TGTGCCAGCAGTATCGGGACTAGCGGGGGGCAAGAGACCCAGTACTTC; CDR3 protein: CASSIGTSGGQETQYF
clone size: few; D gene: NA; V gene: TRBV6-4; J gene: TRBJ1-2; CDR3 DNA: TGTGCCAGCAGTGAGGAAGCAGGGGTGAACTATGGCTACACCTTC; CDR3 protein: CASSEEAGVNYGYTF
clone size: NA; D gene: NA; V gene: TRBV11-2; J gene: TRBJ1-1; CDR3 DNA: TGTGCCAGCAGCTTAGCATCGGGAGCTGAAGCTTTCTTT; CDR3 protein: CASSLASGAEAFF
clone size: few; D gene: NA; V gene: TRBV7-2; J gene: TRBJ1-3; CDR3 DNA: TGTGCCAGCAACTCCGAAAGCCGAAACACCATATATTTT; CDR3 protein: CASNSESRNTIYF
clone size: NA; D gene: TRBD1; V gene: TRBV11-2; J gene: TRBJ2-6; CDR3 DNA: TGTGCCAGCAGCTTCCGGACAGGGGCTATCTCTGGGGCCAACGTCCTGACTTTC; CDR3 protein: CASSFRTGAISGANVLTF
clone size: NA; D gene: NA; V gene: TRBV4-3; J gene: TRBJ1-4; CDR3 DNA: TGCGCCAGCAGCCGAGAACGACAGGATGAAAAACTGTTTTTT; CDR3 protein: CASSRERQDEKLFF
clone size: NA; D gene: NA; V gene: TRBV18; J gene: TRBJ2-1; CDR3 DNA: TGTGCCAGCTCACCACCGGTGACAGGCTACAATGAGCAGTTCTTC; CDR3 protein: CASSPPVTGYNEQFF